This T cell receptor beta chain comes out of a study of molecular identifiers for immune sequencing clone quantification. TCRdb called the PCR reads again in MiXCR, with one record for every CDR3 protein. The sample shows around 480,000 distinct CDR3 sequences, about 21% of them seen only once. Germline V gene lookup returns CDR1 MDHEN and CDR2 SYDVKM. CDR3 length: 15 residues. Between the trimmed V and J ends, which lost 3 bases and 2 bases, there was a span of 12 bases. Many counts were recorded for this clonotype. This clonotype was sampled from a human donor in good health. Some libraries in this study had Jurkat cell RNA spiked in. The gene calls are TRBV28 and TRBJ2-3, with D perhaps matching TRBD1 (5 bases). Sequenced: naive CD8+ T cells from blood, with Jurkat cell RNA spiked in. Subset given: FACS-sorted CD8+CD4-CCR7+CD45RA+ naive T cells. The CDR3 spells CASSLGLTYTDTQYF. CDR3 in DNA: TGTGCCAGCAGTTTGGGGCTGACGTACACAGATACGCAGTATTTT.